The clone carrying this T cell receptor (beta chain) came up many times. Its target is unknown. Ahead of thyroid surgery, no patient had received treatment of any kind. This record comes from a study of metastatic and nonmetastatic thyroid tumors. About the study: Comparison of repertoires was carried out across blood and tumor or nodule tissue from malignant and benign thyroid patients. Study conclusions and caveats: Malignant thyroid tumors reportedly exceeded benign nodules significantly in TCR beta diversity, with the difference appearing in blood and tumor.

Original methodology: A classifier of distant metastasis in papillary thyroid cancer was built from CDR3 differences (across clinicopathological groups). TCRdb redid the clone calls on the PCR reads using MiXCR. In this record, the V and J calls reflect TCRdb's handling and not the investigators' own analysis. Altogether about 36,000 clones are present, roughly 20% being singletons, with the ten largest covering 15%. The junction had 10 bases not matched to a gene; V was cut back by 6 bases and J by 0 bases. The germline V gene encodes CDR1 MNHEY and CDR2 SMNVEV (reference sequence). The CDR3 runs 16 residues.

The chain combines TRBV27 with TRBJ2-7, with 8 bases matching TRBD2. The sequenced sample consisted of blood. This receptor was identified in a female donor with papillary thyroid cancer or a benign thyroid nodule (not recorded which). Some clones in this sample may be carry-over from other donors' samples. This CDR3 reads CASSLLLAGGSYEQYF. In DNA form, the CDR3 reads TGTGCCAGCAGCCTTCTTCTAGCGGGCGGCTCCTACGAGCAGTACTTC.